The source of this T cell receptor (beta chain) is a study of blood T cell repertoires in COVID-19. Across the study: Collection of acute and convalescent COVID-19 samples took place in the United States, Italy and Spain. The analysed material was cDNA or gDNA that came from T cells, B-cell-depleted T cells, or PBMCs.

As handled by the study authors: Counts of nucleated cells, estimated from reference gene primer amplification, were obtained. Only in-frame clones appear in the TCRdb table, and some are missing; sequencing was by immunoSEQ multiplex PCR. Clonal size and the V and J genes are those of that table, whereas D and trimming came from the DNA. Among about 90,000 clones listed, about 80% were seen once. The CDR3 loop spans 15 amino acids. In its sample, this clone was seen a few times. The TCR was taken from a man aged 65 to 79 with acute or convalescent COVID-19. V usage is TRBV12-2 and J usage is TRBJ1-6; TRBD1 is taken as the D call from the table, unchecked against the DNA. TRBV12-2 counts as a pseudogene. The sample was peripheral blood. CDR3 nucleotides: TGTGCAAGTCGCTTACCGGGACAGTATAATTCACCCCTCCACTTT. Protein: CASRLPGQYNSPLHF.